Each of the 2 T cell receptor beta chains below was sequenced from the same sample in a study of T cells in pancreatic ductal adenocarcinoma. The selected patients with pancreatic ductal adenocarcinoma had surgery but no neoadjuvant therapy. Clones were read by immunoSEQ multiplex PCR, and TCRdb kept only the in-frame ones, dropping some. The table lists some 20,000 clones, roughly 86% of them singletons. What was sequenced was PBMCs. Receptor source: a human donor with pancreatic ductal adenocarcinoma.

The CDR3 region is CAISDSRTVPGELFF. CDR3 coding DNA: TGTGCCATCAGTGATTCGAGGACAGTTCCCGGGGAGCTGTTTTTT. The chain employs TRBV10-3 and TRBJ2-2; the D gene is possibly TRBD1 (6 bases). The CDR3 sequence is 15 residues long. Looked up from germline, CDR1 is ENHRY and CDR2 is SYGVKD. The V gene lost 3 bases and the J gene lost 6 bases, with 14 bases spanning the gap.

The V gene is TRBV12-1, the J gene TRBJ1-4; TRBD1 is the table's D call and was not checked against the DNA. TRBV12-1 is deemed a pseudogene. The CDR3 covers 17 residues. The CDR3 sequence is CASTHSTGGRVDEKLFF. Written as DNA, the CDR3 is TGTGCCAGTACACACAGCACAGGGGGCAGGGTAGATGAAAAACTGTTTTTT.